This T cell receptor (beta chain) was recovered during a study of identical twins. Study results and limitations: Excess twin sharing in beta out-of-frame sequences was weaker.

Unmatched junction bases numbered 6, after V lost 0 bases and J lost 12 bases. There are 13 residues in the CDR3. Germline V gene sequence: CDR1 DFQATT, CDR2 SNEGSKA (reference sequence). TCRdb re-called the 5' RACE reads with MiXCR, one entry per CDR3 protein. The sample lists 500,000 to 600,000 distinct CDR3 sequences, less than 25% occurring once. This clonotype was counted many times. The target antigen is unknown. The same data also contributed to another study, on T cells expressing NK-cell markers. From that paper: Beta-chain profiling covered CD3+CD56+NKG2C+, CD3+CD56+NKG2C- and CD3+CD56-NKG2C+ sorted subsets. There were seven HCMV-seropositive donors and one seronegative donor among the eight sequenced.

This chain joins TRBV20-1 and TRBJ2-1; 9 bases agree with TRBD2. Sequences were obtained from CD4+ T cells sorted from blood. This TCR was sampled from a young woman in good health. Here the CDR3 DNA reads TGCAGTGCTAGAGAACGCGGGAGGGGGTTGCAGTTCTTC. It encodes CSARERGRGLQFF.